The 24 T cell receptor beta chains reported below all come from one sample, sequenced in a study of blood T cell repertoires in COVID-19. Profiled with immunoSEQ multiplex PCR; TCRdb holds only in-frame clones, not every one. The sample carries around 77,000 clones, 82% recorded once. The specimen sequenced was peripheral blood. These receptors originate from a human donor in a cohort sampled during active COVID-19.

This chain links TRBV5-1 with TRBJ1-2; 7 positions agree with TRBD1. This CDR3 is 15 amino acids long. With 4 bases clipped from V and 3 bases from J, the junction kept 9 bases outside the gene matches. CDR1 SGHRS and CDR2 YFSETQ come from the germline V gene. CDR3 sequence: CASSHRGGMDYGYTF. The CDR3, as DNA: TGCGCCAGCAGCCACAGGGGCGGAATGGACTATGGCTACACCTTC.

The J gene is TRBJ1-2, the V gene TRBV2; possibly TRBD1 for D (6 bases). V gave up 4 bases and J gave up 5 bases, with 14 bases separating them. Germline V gene lookup returns CDR1 SNHLY and CDR2 FYNNEI. The CDR3 is made up of 14 amino acids. Here the CDR3 reads CASSVSGGVYGYTF. Written as DNA, the CDR3 is TGTGCCAGCAGTGTATCGGGGGGCGTTTATGGCTACACCTTC. Together with reference TRBV2 and TRBJ1-2, the CDR3 gives the full variable domain: EPEVTQTPSHQVTQMGQEVILRCVPISNHLYFYWYRQILGQKVEFLVSFYNNEISEKSEIFDDQFSVERPDGSNFTLKIRSTKLEDSAMYFCASSVSGGVYGYTFGSGTRLTVV.

As concerns this clone: The junction differs from germline at one of its ends, possibly a read error. This chain uses TRBV2 with TRBJ2-5; TRBD2 matches at 15 bases. CDR1 is SNHLY, CDR2 FYNNEI, per germline. This CDR3 comprises 18 residues. The CDR3 coding sequence is TGTGCCAGCAGCGAAGGACTAGCGGGGGGGCGAGGACAAGAGACCCAGTACTTC. Translating gives CASSEGLAGGRGQETQYF.

The gene calls are TRBV1 and TRBJ2-3; TRBD2 is taken as the D call from the table, unchecked against the DNA. TRBV1 is a pseudogene segment. This CDR3 contains 16 residues. CDR3 DNA sequence: TGCACCAGCAGCCATACCACGGGGGGTCCCACAGATACGCAGTATTTT. As protein: CTSSHTTGGPTDTQYF.

The V gene is TRBV4-3, the J gene TRBJ2-1, with D unresolved. The CDR3 consists of 15 residues. Deletions cut 1 base from V and 6 bases from J, with 13 bases between. The germline CDR1 and CDR2 sequences are LGHNA and YSLEER. As DNA, the CDR3 is TGCGCCAGCAGCCAAGGTATAGAACCGGGCAATGAGCAGTTCTTC. As protein: CASSQGIEPGNEQFF.

CDR3 nucleotide sequence: TGCGCCAGCAGCTTGGGACAGACAGCGAACTATGGCTACACCTTC. It specifies CASSLGQTANYGYTF. The chain combines TRBV5-1 with TRBJ1-2; D might be TRBD1 (5 bases). Trimming removed 0 bases at V and 2 bases at J, with 11 bases between. The CDR3 runs to 15 residues. From germline, CDR1 is SGHRS and CDR2 YFSETQ.

The chain is built from TRBV15 and TRBJ1-2; D unclear. The germline V gene encodes CDR1 LNHNV and CDR2 YYDKDF (reference sequence). Trimming cost V 0 bases and J 4 bases, with 12 bases left between them. The CDR3 is 15 amino acids. The CDR3, as DNA: TGTGCCACCAGCAGAGATCGTGACTTGGGCTATGGCTACACCTTC. This encodes CATSRDRDLGYGYTF.

The chain couples TRBV30 to TRBJ2-5; TRBD2 matches at 13 bases. Germline CDR1 and CDR2: GTSNPN and SVGIG (reference sequence). CDR3 length: 13 residues. Trimming removed 8 bases from V and 2 bases from J; junction bases left unmatched: 2. The CDR3 region has the DNA TGTGCCGGGACTAGCGGGGATCAAGAGACCCAGTACTTC. This codes for CAGTSGDQETQYF.

The CDR3 sequence: CASTHIPGQFTEAFF. The DNA for the CDR3 is TGTGCCAGCACCCACATACCGGGACAGTTCACTGAAGCTTTCTTT. The chain combines TRBV7-2 with TRBJ1-1, with 7 bases that match TRBD1. There are 15 residues in the CDR3. Germline values: CDR1 SGHTA, CDR2 FQGNSA. Unmatched junction bases numbered 12, after V lost 7 bases and J lost 4 bases.

This chain uses TRBV12-2 with TRBJ2-7; TRBD1 is the table's D call, not checked against the DNA. TRBV12-2 is a recognized pseudogene. This CDR3 spans 15 amino acids. CDR3 amino acids: CASRKTTQTGYEQYF. CDR3 DNA: TGTGCAAGTCGCAAGACCACTCAGACAGGCTACGAGCAGTACTTC.

The CDR3 loop reads CASSQDGSGGRYTQYF. CDR3 sequence (DNA): TGCGCCAGCAGCCAAGATGGTAGCGGGGGGCGATATACGCAGTATTTT. The chain links TRBV4-3 to TRBJ2-3; 10 bases align to TRBD2. CDR1 LGHNA and CDR2 YSLEER come from the germline V gene. The V gene end was trimmed by 0 bases and the J gene end by 7 bases; junction bases not matched to a gene: 7. The CDR3 length is 16 residues.

V gene TRBV7-3 combines with J gene TRBJ2-1; 8 bases are shared with TRBD2. This CDR3 has 18 residues. The germline gives CDR1 SGHTA, CDR2 FQGTGA. J lost 0 bases, V lost 2 bases, and 9 bases had no gene match. As DNA, the CDR3 is TGTGCCAGCAGCTTAGGGTCGGGGAGCGGGGGCTCCTACAATGAGCAGTTCTTC. As protein: CASSLGSGSGGSYNEQFF.

The chain uses TRBV7-2 and TRBJ2-7; weak D call: TRBD2 (5 bases). Trimming pared 1 base from V and 7 bases from J, leaving 20 bases between. The CDR3 totals 16 residues. Germline-derived CDR1 and CDR2 are SGHTA and FQGNSA. This CDR3 reads CASSLVARSDPGEQYF. CDR3 coding DNA: TGTGCCAGCAGCTTAGTGGCTCGGAGCGACCCGGGGGAGCAGTACTTC.

The chain links TRBV6-5 to TRBJ1-1; the D gene is possibly TRBD1 (6 bases). This CDR3 contains 13 residues. The germline gives CDR1 MNHEY, CDR2 SVGAGI. Trimming took 6 bases from V and 11 from J, leaving 19 bases between them. CDR3: CASRSMTGPIAFF. CDR3 nucleotides: TGTGCCAGCAGATCCATGACAGGCCCGATTGCTTTCTTT.

Note on this clone: A read error may account for a junction end that differs from germline. This same CDR3 is encoded by further DNA sequences in the sample. The V gene is TRBV6-1, the J gene TRBJ1-2, with 9 bases identical to TRBD1. This CDR3 contains 17 residues. Germline assignment: CDR1 MNHNS and CDR2 SASEGT. The CDR3 loop reads CASSAATGGRANYGYTF. Here the CDR3 DNA reads TGTGCCAGCAGTGCTGCTACAGGGGGCAGGGCTAACTATGGCTACACCTTT.

This clone came up once. CDR3 region: CASSELSGLIQNSPLHF. In DNA, the CDR3 is TGTGCCAGCAGTGAATTATCGGGGTTAATCCAAAATTCACCCCTCCACTTT. V gene TRBV25-1 combines with J gene TRBJ1-6, with unresolved D. Trimming took off 1 base at V and 7 bases at J, with 17 bases between the two ends. The CDR3 sequence is 17 residues long. The V gene's germline CDR1 is MGHDK and CDR2 SYGVNS.

The CDR3 DNA sequence: TGCAGCGTTGAATTTCCCTCGGGACAGGGGGCTGGTGAGACCCAGTACTTC. It yields the protein CSVEFPSGQGAGETQYF. V gene TRBV29-1 combines with J gene TRBJ2-5, with 12 bases that match TRBD1. The V and J ends lost 2 bases and 5 bases, in that order; junction bases with no gene match: 12. Germline CDR1 and CDR2: SQVTM and ANQGSEA. The CDR3 is 17 amino acids.

V is TRBV11-2 and J is TRBJ2-7; no firm D call. Germline CDR1 and CDR2: SGHAT and FQNNGV. V was cut by 1 base and J by 3 bases, with 7 bases left in between. The CDR3 contains 13 residues. Here the CDR3 reads CASSLVGRYEQYF. CDR3 nucleotides: TGTGCCAGCAGCTTAGTTGGCCGCTACGAGCAGTACTTC. Full variable domain (rest looked up from reference TRBV11-2 and TRBJ2-7): EAGVAQSPRYKIIEKRQSVAFWCNPISGHATLYWYQQILGQGPKLLIQFQNNGVVDDSQLPKDRFSAERLKGVDSTLKIQPAKLEDSAVYLCASSLVGRYEQYFGPGTRLTVT.

V usage is TRBV14 and J usage is TRBJ2-3, with 7 bases aligning to TRBD2. V shed 4 bases, J shed 7 bases, and the junction held 11 bases outside the gene matches. The CDR3 contains 15 residues. The germline CDR1 and CDR2 sequences are SGHDN and FVKESK. The CDR3 nucleotides are TGTGCCAGCAGCCCAGCCGTAGCGGGTGGTTATACGCAGTATTTT. Translation gives CASSPAVAGGYTQYF.

The chain has TRBV11-2 and TRBJ2-5; 7 bases are shared with TRBD1. CDR3 length: 15 amino acids. The V and J ends lost 3 bases and 0 bases, in that order; junction bases with no gene match: 4. Germline V gives CDR1 SGHAT, CDR2 FQNNGV. In nucleotides, the CDR3 is TGTGCCAGCAGCTTCGAGGGACAGAACCAAGAGACCCAGTACTTC. This codes for CASSFEGQNQETQYF.

The V gene is TRBV6-1, the J gene TRBJ1-1; D is possibly TRBD1 (5 bases). Trimming took 2 bases from V and 5 from J, leaving 15 bases between them. The CDR3 totals 15 residues. CDR1 is MNHNS and CDR2 is SASEGT in the germline V gene. The CDR3, as DNA: TGTGCCAGCAGTGAATCCGCAGGGCTCGGGACTGAAGCTTTCTTT. It codes for CASSESAGLGTEAFF.

This rearrangement joins TRBV11-3 to TRBJ2-7; TRBD1 agrees at 8 bases. CDR3 length: 15 residues. V gave up 5 bases and J gave up 5 bases; unmatched junction bases: 11. Germline lookup yields CDR1 SGHNT and CDR2 YENEEA. CDR3 bases: TGTGCCAGCAGCCGCACATGGACAGGGCTGGACGAGCAGTACTTC. Its protein product is CASSRTWTGLDEQYF.

This clone appeared a single time. The sample holds other DNA sequences that translate to the same CDR3. This chain links TRBV30 with TRBJ2-5; TRBD2 matches at 9 bases. The CDR3 runs 14 residues. V lost 1 base and J lost 5; bases outside the gene matches: 5. Germline V gives CDR1 GTSNPN, CDR2 SVGIG (reference sequence). In DNA form, the CDR3 reads TGTGCCTGGAGTGCTCCTAGCGGGGCGGAGACCCAGTACTTC. Protein product: CAWSAPSGAETQYF. The entire variable domain, with the rest obtained from reference TRBV30 and TRBJ2-5, is as follows: SQTIHQWPATLVQPVGSPLSLECTVEGTSNPNLYWYRQAAGRGLQLLFYSVGIGQISSEVPQNLSASRPQDRQFILSSKKLLLSDSGFYLCAWSAPSGAETQYFGPGTRLLVL.

The genes are TRBV7-9 and TRBJ2-5, with D uncertain. Germline lookup yields CDR1 SEHNR and CDR2 FQNEAQ (reference sequence). This CDR3 region has 12 residues. V was trimmed by 8 bases and J by 1 base, leaving 8 bases between them. The CDR3 here is CASRSSQETQYF. The CDR3 bases are TGTGCCAGCCGTTCTAGCCAAGAGACCCAGTACTTC.